The T cell receptor (beta chain) under discussion was sequenced for a study of CD8+ T cells in alopecia areata. On the study more broadly: Oral tofacitinib (5 to 10 mg twice daily) was administered to treated patients.

Lesional scalp punch biopsies and peripheral blood were collected from alopecia areata patients. Cell sorting was applied to PBMCs, and CD4+ and CD8+ T cells were collected. The CDR3 totals 14 residues. Trimming left V 4 bases short and J 4 bases short, with 16 bases between. Germline V gene lookup returns CDR1 SQVTM and CDR2 ANQGSEA. Extracted RNA was reverse transcribed into cDNA, the sequencing template. TCRdb keeps only in-frame clones here, not all; method: immunoSEQ multiplex PCR. Here the sample spans more than 200,000 clones, 67% being singletons. The TCR was taken from a human donor with alopecia areata. Sequencing was performed on CD4+ T cells sorted from blood, taken at week 0. The chain combines TRBV29-1 with TRBJ2-5; no clear D gene. The CDR3 loop is CSVVGRRSPETQYF. For the CDR3, the DNA is TGCAGCGTTGTCGGCAGACGAAGCCCAGAGACCCAGTACTTC.